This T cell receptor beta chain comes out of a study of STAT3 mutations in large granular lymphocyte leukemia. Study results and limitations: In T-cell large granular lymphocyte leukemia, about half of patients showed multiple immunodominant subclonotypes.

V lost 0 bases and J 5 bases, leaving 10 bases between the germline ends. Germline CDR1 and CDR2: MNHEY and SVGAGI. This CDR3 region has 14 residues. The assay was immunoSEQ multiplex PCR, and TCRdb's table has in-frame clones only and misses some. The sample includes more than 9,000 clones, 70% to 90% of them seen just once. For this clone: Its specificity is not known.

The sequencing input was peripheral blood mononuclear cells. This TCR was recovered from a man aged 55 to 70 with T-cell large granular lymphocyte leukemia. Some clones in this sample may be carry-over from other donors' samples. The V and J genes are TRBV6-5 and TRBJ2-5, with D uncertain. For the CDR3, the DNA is TGTGCCAGCAGTTACTCTCGCAGTTGGGAGACCCAGTACTTC. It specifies CASSYSRSWETQYF.